The 22 T cell receptor beta chains given below trace back to one sample, sequenced in a study of post-analysis software for immune sequencing data. Researchers reported that TCR beta cDNA libraries carried unique molecular identifiers. TCRdb used MiXCR to reprocess the PCR reads, holding one entry per CDR3 protein. The sample includes about 810,000 distinct CDR3 sequences, approximately 53% of them seen just once. Overall study results and limits: Controls had lower frequencies than patients of four or five TRBV segments, which included TRBV5-6, TRBV5-1 and TRBV20-1.

Antigens of these TCRs are unknown. The sample taken for sequencing was blood. All receptors derive from a girl under 18 with multiple sclerosis.

This chain links TRBV6-1 with TRBJ2-3; D is possibly TRBD1 (5 bases). The ends were cut back, 7 bases at V and 4 bases at J, with 15 bases in the middle. The V gene's germline CDR1 is MNHNS and CDR2 SASEGT. The CDR3 consists of 14 residues. CDR3 in amino acids: CASNSQGRPDTQYF. The CDR3 bases are TGTGCCAGCAACTCTCAGGGAAGGCCAGATACGCAGTATTTT.

The chain combines TRBV5-1 with TRBJ2-1, with D possibly matching TRBD2 (6 bases). Trimming shortened V by 4 bases and J by 9 bases, and 17 bases separated the two germline ends. Germline CDR1 is SGHRS and CDR2 is YFSETQ. The CDR3 has 14 residues. The CDR3 DNA sequence: TGCGCCAGCAGCGGGGGACTGGCGCGGGGTGAGCAGTTCTTC. Translation: CASSGGLARGEQFF.

This sequence joins TRBV20-1 and TRBJ1-2; 10 bases map to TRBD1. The germline V gene encodes CDR1 DFQATT and CDR2 SNEGSKA (reference sequence). V lost 3 bases and J lost 0; bases outside the gene matches: 13. The CDR3 has 18 residues. The CDR3 here is CSARGSRTGGPTNYGYTF. CDR3 coding DNA: TGCAGTGCTAGGGGATCCCGGACAGGGGGACCGACTAACTATGGCTACACCTTC.

The chain uses TRBV3-1 and TRBJ2-5, with 11 nucleotides matching TRBD2. This CDR3 comprises 15 residues. Losses at the gene ends were 0 bases for V and 4 bases for J; bases not matched to a gene: 1. CDR1 is LGHDT and CDR2 is YNNKEL in the germline V gene (reference sequence). This chain's CDR3 is CASSQDTSGGETQYF. For the CDR3, the DNA is TGTGCCAGCAGCCAAGATACTAGCGGGGGAGAGACCCAGTACTTC.

The chain has TRBV7-8 and TRBJ2-1; 10 positions agree with TRBD1. This CDR3 comprises 15 residues. Germline CDR1 SGHVS, CDR2 FQNEAQ. J lost 4 bases, V lost 4 bases, and 4 bases had no gene match. CDR3 sequence reads: CASSSGTGEYNEQFF. DNA for the CDR3: TGTGCCAGCAGCTCCGGGACAGGGGAATACAATGAGCAGTTCTTC.

The J gene is TRBJ2-3, the V gene TRBV5-1; D is possibly TRBD2 (7 bases). With 0 bases removed from V and 1 base from J, the gap between germline ends came to 15 bases. Germline V gives CDR1 SGHRS, CDR2 YFSETQ. The CDR3 runs to 17 residues. The CDR3: CASSLASIGGRTDTQYF. CDR3 coding DNA: TGCGCCAGCAGCTTGGCCTCTATCGGGGGGCGCACAGATACGCAGTATTTT.

This clonotype was recorded at least ten times. J is TRBJ2-4 and V is TRBV7-9; D not resolved. Gene TRBJ2-7 matches the end of the DNA better, so the J call may be wrong. Per germline, CDR1 SEHNR and CDR2 FQNEAQ (reference sequence). The CDR3 totals 12 residues. The CDR3 DNA reads TGTGCCAGCAGCTTATCGGCCTACGAGCAGTACTTC. As protein: CASSLSAYEQYF.

This rearrangement joins TRBV29-1 to TRBJ1-5; unclear D gene. In germline, CDR1 is SQVTM, CDR2 ANQGSEA. The V gene lost 4 bases and the J gene lost 9 bases, with 13 bases spanning the gap. The CDR3 consists of 12 residues. The CDR3 here is CSVGAGEGPQHF. CDR3 DNA sequence: TGCAGCGTTGGGGCAGGCGAGGGGCCCCAGCATTTT.

This rearrangement joins TRBV6-2 or TRBV6-3 to TRBJ2-5; 8 bases are a match to TRBD1. After removal of 2 bases from V and 11 bases from J, the junction contained 22 bases not matched to a gene. Germline CDR1 reads MNHEY; CDR2 reads SVGEGT. This CDR3 contains 18 residues. The CDR3 is CASSYEVRGTGGLGEQYF. CDR3 nucleotide sequence: TGTGCCAGCAGTTACGAGGTTCGGGGGACAGGAGGTCTAGGTGAGCAGTACTTC.

This chain joins TRBV7-2 and TRBJ2-5; possibly TRBD1 for D (5 bases). V shed 4 bases and J shed 0 bases, with 18 bases lying between them. The germline gives CDR1 SGHTA, CDR2 FQGNSA. The CDR3 consists of 17 residues. The CDR3 sequence: CASSSEDRLTYQETQYF. DNA for the CDR3: TGTGCCAGCAGCTCGGAAGACAGACTGACGTACCAAGAGACCCAGTACTTC. Together with reference TRBV7-2 and TRBJ2-5, the CDR3 gives the full variable domain: GAGVSQSPSNKVTEKGKDVELRCDPISGHTALYWYRQSLGQGLEFLIYFQGNSAPDKSGLPSDRFSAERTGGSVSTLTIQRTQQEDSAVYLCASSSEDRLTYQETQYFGPGTRLLVL.

The chain couples TRBV9 to TRBJ2-1; D unresolved. Per germline, CDR1 SGDLS and CDR2 YYNGEE. Trimming took off 3 bases at V and 3 bases at J, with 7 bases between the two ends. This CDR3 is built from 13 residues. The CDR3 protein is CASSEIDYNEQFF. Here the CDR3 DNA reads TGTGCCAGCAGCGAAATAGACTACAATGAGCAGTTCTTC.

The genes are TRBV3-1 and TRBJ2-7; D may match TRBD1 or TRBD2 (5 bases each). CDR1 LGHDT and CDR2 YNNKEL come from the germline V gene (reference sequence). This CDR3 comprises 15 residues. The V and J ends lost 0 bases and 7 bases respectively, with 16 bases between them. DNA of the CDR3: TGTGCCAGCAGCCAAGATGCGAGGGGCTTAAGTGAGCAGTACTTC. This sequence encodes CASSQDARGLSEQYF.

CDR3 coding DNA: TGCGCCAGCAGCTTCCATTCCGGGACAGTTAACACTGAAGCTTTCTTT. It yields the protein CASSFHSGTVNTEAFF. The chain uses TRBV5-1 and TRBJ1-1; 7 bases fit TRBD1. In germline, CDR1 is SGHRS, CDR2 YFSETQ. The J segment lost 2 bases and the V segment lost 2 bases, leaving 9 bases of the junction unmatched. The CDR3 contains 16 residues.

A single count supports this clonotype. The rearrangement uses TRBV27 and TRBJ2-4; 8 nucleotides line up with TRBD1. The DNA end is a closer match to TRBJ2-7, so the J assignment may be wrong. Germline CDR1 and CDR2: MNHEY and SMNVEV (reference sequence). The CDR3 covers 13 residues. The CDR3 DNA is TGTGCCAGCAGTTTCGACAGGGGCAACGAGCAGTACTTC. Protein: CASSFDRGNEQYF.

The chain employs TRBV20-1 and TRBJ1-5; TRBD1 might be the D (5 bases). This CDR3 contains 14 residues. In germline, CDR1 is DFQATT, CDR2 SNEGSKA (reference sequence). V lost 0 bases and J lost 9, with 15 bases in between. CDR3 sequence (DNA): TGCAGTGCTAGAGATTCAAGGGACCGAGGGCCCCAGCATTTT. Its protein is CSARDSRDRGPQHF.

The chain's CDR3 is CASSPLGTSRTTRTDTQYF. The CDR3 coding sequence is TGTGCCAGCTCACCGCTTGGGACTAGCAGAACCACCCGCACAGATACGCAGTATTTT. The chain recombines TRBV18 with TRBJ2-3; TRBD2 matches 9 bases. Germline-derived CDR1 and CDR2 are KGHSH and LQKENI. The CDR3 is made up of 19 amino acids. V dropped 3 bases and J dropped 1; count of bases not matched to a gene: 14.

This clonotype came up a few times. J is TRBJ2-1 and V is TRBV29-1, with TRBD2 matching 9 bases. The CDR3 has 14 residues. CDR1 and CDR2 (germline): SQVTM, ANQGSEA. V shed 7 bases and J 0 bases; nucleotides not matched to a gene: 4. This CDR3 is CSATTSGSYNEQFF. In DNA, the CDR3 is TGCAGCGCGACGACTAGCGGCTCCTACAATGAGCAGTTCTTC.

The genes are TRBV5-1 and TRBJ2-1; 8 nucleotides agree with TRBD2. The better agreement between TRBJ2-7 and the DNA end casts doubt on the J call. Germline lookup yields CDR1 SGHRS and CDR2 YFSETQ. The CDR3 is 15 residues long. The CDR3 region has the DNA TGCGCCAGCAGCTTGTCAAGCGGGGGATTCGACGAGCAGTACTTC. Its translation: CASSLSSGGFDEQYF.

This chain joins TRBV5-1 and TRBJ2-5; D ambiguous. The CDR3 is made up of 15 amino acids. Germline V gives CDR1 SGHRS, CDR2 YFSETQ. Between the trimmed V and J ends, which lost 4 bases and 3 bases, there was a span of 16 bases. The CDR3 loop is CASSPLPGGEETQYF. For the CDR3, the DNA is TGCGCCAGCAGCCCGCTTCCGGGCGGTGAAGAGACCCAGTACTTC.

The rearrangement joins TRBV20-1 to TRBJ2-1, with TRBD2 matching over 8 bases. Germline lookup yields CDR1 DFQATT and CDR2 SNEGSKA (reference sequence). The CDR3 covers 15 residues. The junction had 9 bases not matched to a gene; V was cut back by 3 bases and J by 5 bases. The CDR3 reads CSARTPGLDNNEQFF. CDR3 bases: TGCAGTGCTAGGACGCCGGGACTAGATAACAATGAGCAGTTCTTC.

This chain connects TRBV29-1 to TRBJ2-7; 12 nucleotides align to TRBD2. The germline V gene encodes CDR1 SQVTM and CDR2 ANQGSEA. J was trimmed by 5 bases and V by 5 bases; bases with no gene match: 7. The CDR3 totals 14 residues. The CDR3 DNA follows: TGCAGCGTTCAGCTAGCGGGAGGGTTCCACGAGCAGTACTTC. It codes for CSVQLAGGFHEQYF.

This chain connects TRBV20-1 to TRBJ1-1; D not resolved. The CDR3 extends over 13 amino acids. Germline CDR1 is DFQATT and CDR2 is SNEGSKA (reference sequence). V shed 1 base and J shed 1 base, with 7 bases lying between them. The CDR3 DNA sequence: TGCAGTGCTAGAGGAGCCTCGAACACTGAAGCTTTCTTT. This codes for CSARGASNTEAFF.